Listed here are 7 T cell receptor beta chains from one sample, sequenced in a study of early T cells in non-severe SARS-CoV-2 infection (dated by TCRdb to about 2021). Library prep was done by 5' RACE. Sequenced using a NextSeq 500. Using fastp at Q25 and MiXCR, TCRdb reprocessed the public reads and kept productive beta chains. Identical CDR3 proteins give one entry, which carries the most common genes and DNA. For this sample there are about 69,000 distinct CDR3 sequences; 10% to 12% appear just once. The top ten constitute around 5% of the sample. The specimen was whole blood, collected at baseline. These TCRs come from an adult who was a healthcare worker with PCR-confirmed SARS-CoV-2 infection or an uninfected control (not recorded which).

This clonotype was seen repeatedly, ten times or more. The genes are TRBV7-8 and TRBJ2-3; either TRBD1 or TRBD2 may fit D (5 bases each). Germline V gives CDR1 SGHVS, CDR2 FQNEAQ. This CDR3 spans 12 amino acids. Trimming stripped 3 bases from V and 4 bases from J, with 5 bases between. The CDR3 here is CASSLGPDTQYF. The DNA for the CDR3 is TGTGCCAGCAGCTTGGGACCAGATACGCAGTATTTT.

Ten or more counts support this clonotype. The chain recombines TRBV6-2 or TRBV6-3 with TRBJ2-1, with TRBD2 matching over 8 bases. The CDR3 contains 15 residues. The J segment lost 2 bases and the V segment lost 2 bases, leaving 2 bases of the junction unmatched. Germline V gives CDR1 MNHEY, CDR2 SVGEGT. CDR3 residues: CASSYGGLAYNEQFF. The CDR3 bases are TGTGCCAGCAGTTACGGGGGACTAGCCTACAATGAGCAGTTCTTC.

This chain joins TRBV18 and TRBJ2-7, with 11 bases fitting TRBD2. CDR1 and CDR2 (germline): KGHSH, LQKENI. The V gene end was trimmed by 3 bases and the J gene end by 4 bases; junction bases not matched to a gene: 5. The CDR3 consists of 15 residues. This CDR3 is CASSPEASGGYEQYF. The CDR3 DNA reads as TGTGCCAGCTCACCTGAGGCTAGCGGGGGGTACGAGCAGTACTTC.

Only a few counts were recorded for this clonotype. This sequence joins TRBV12-3 or TRBV12-4 and TRBJ2-2, with unresolved D. This CDR3 has 11 amino acids. V shed 7 bases and J shed 7 bases, with 7 bases lying between them. The CDR3 bases are TGTGCCAGCACCCCCGGCGGGGAGCTGTTTTTT. Translation gives CASTPGGELFF.

At least ten counts were recorded for this clonotype. CDR3 DNA sequence: TGTGCCAGCAGTTACAGGCGGAGCTCTGGAAACACCATATATTTT. Protein: CASSYRRSSGNTIYF. This chain joins TRBV6-2 or TRBV6-3 and TRBJ1-3; D uncertain. The CDR3 sequence is 15 residues long. Trimming pared 2 bases from V and 0 bases from J, leaving 8 bases between. Per germline, CDR1 MNHEY and CDR2 SVGEGT.

The rearrangement joins TRBV6-5 to TRBJ1-2, with TRBD1 as a possible D gene (5 bases). The V gene's germline CDR1 is MNHEY and CDR2 SVGAGI. The CDR3 totals 13 residues. The germline V and J ends were trimmed by 5 bases and 7 bases, with 14 bases remaining between them. CDR3 amino acids: CASSPQGGSGYTF. In DNA, the CDR3 is TGTGCCAGCAGTCCCCAGGGAGGGTCTGGCTACACCTTC.

This clonotype was recorded a few times. The chain carries TRBV7-2 and TRBJ2-1; TRBD2 might be the D (5 bases). CDR1 and CDR2 from the germline V gene are SGHTA and FQGNSA. V was cut by 0 bases and J by 11 bases, with 8 bases left in between. There are 12 residues in the CDR3. The CDR3 coding sequence is TGTGCCAGCAGCTTAGCGGGAGAGAAGCAGTTCTTC. This codes for CASSLAGEKQFF.